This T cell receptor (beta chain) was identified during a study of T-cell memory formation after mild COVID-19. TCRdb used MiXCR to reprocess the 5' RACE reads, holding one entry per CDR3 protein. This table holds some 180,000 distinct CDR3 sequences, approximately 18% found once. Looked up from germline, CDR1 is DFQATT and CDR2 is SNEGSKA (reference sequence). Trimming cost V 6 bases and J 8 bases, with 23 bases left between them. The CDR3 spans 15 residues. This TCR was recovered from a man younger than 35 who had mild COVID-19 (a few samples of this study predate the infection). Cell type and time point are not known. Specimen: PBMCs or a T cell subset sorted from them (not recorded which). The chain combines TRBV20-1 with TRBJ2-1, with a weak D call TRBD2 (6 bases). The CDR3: CSATLGLLSGDEQFF. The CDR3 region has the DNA TGCAGTGCCACACTGGGACTCCTGTCCGGCGATGAGCAGTTCTTC.